This T cell receptor (beta chain) was captured in a study of T cells in Graves' hyperthyroidism and ophthalmopathy. Study in general: Upon initial diagnosis and before any treatment, peripheral blood was collected.

This clonotype has a count of ten or more. The V gene lost 7 bases and the J gene lost 4 bases, with 15 bases spanning the gap. The CDR3 length is 14 residues. Per germline, CDR1 MNHEY and CDR2 SMNVEV (reference sequence). Researchers took RNA transcripts and amplified the TCR beta CDR3 regions from them. The HTBI set primed first-round TCR CDR3 RT-PCR. TCRdb re-derived calls from the multiplex PCR reads in MiXCR, one entry per CDR3 protein. The sample holds 500,000 to 550,000 distinct CDR3 sequences, roughly 21% seen once. This sequence originates from a man between 40 and 49 years old with Graves' ophthalmopathy. Sample: blood. The rearrangement links TRBV27 to TRBJ2-3; possibly TRBD2 for D (7 bases). The CDR3 DNA follows: TGTGCCAGCAACCGGGGGGCCAGGCCAGATACGCAGTATTTT. As protein: CASNRGARPDTQYF.